Each of the 14 T cell receptor beta chains below was sequenced from the same sample in a study of T-cell memory formation after mild COVID-19. TCRdb reanalysed the 5' RACE reads using MiXCR and keeps one entry per CDR3 protein. The sample includes about 560,000 distinct CDR3 sequences, roughly 17% of them seen just once. The material sequenced was PBMCs or a T cell subset sorted from them (not recorded which). These receptor sequences come from an adult woman who had mild COVID-19 (a few samples of this study predate the infection). Cell type and time point are not known.

The CDR3 DNA sequence: TGTGCCAGTAGTATAAGGCACAGGGTGGACACTGAAGCTTTCTTT. Protein product: CASSIRHRVDTEAFF. The chain is built from TRBV19 and TRBJ1-1, with D possibly matching TRBD1 (6 bases). The CDR3 has 15 residues. Germline lookup yields CDR1 LNHDA and CDR2 SQIVND (reference sequence). Trimming removed 2 bases from V and 3 bases from J, with 13 bases in between. Supplemented by reference TRBV19 and TRBJ1-1, the full variable domain reads DGGITQSPKYLFRKEGQNVTLSCEQNLNHDAMYWYRQDPGQGLRLIYYSQIVNDFQKGDIAEGYSVSREKKESFPLTVTSAQKNPTAFYLCASSIRHRVDTEAFFGQGTRLTVV.

The V call is TRBV9, the J call TRBJ2-7, with TRBD1 matching 8 bases. The germline gives CDR1 SGDLS, CDR2 YYNGEE. Trimming cost V 3 bases and J 0 bases; bases outside gene matches: 8. CDR3 length: 16 amino acids. CDR3 DNA sequence: TGTGCCAGCAGCGCACAGATCGACAGGGGCTCCTACGAGCAGTACTTC. It is translated as CASSAQIDRGSYEQYF.

A few counts support this clonotype. The chain recombines TRBV27 with TRBJ1-5; D remains unclear. Trimming pared 6 bases from V and 2 bases from J, leaving 11 bases between. Germline V gene lookup returns CDR1 MNHEY and CDR2 SMNVEV (reference sequence). This CDR3 has 14 residues. This chain's CDR3 is CASSPDGRNQPQHF. In DNA form, the CDR3 reads TGTGCCAGCAGCCCCGACGGCCGCAATCAGCCCCAGCATTTT.

A few counts support this clonotype. The chain carries TRBV7-2 and TRBJ2-1; the D gene is possibly TRBD2 (6 bases). The CDR3 covers 14 residues. Germline CDR1 reads SGHTA; CDR2 reads FQGNSA. The V end was cut by 0 bases, the J end by 8 bases, with 11 bases between. The CDR3 sequence: CASSLAGAGYEQFF. Written as DNA, the CDR3 is TGTGCCAGCAGCTTAGCAGGGGCGGGGTATGAGCAGTTCTTC.

J is TRBJ1-5 and V is TRBV6-6; D possibly corresponds to TRBD1 (6 bases). CDR1 is MNHNY, CDR2 SVGAGI, per germline (reference sequence). The CDR3 is made up of 17 amino acids. Trimming took off 6 bases at V and 2 bases at J, with 20 bases between the two ends. The CDR3, as DNA: TGTGCCAGCAGGCAAGGGGGGCAAGGGGTTGGCAATCAGCCCCAGCATTTT. Its translation is CASRQGGQGVGNQPQHF.

This clonotype occurred many times. The chain links TRBV5-5 to TRBJ2-7; D possibly corresponds to TRBD1 (6 bases). V gave up 1 base and J gave up 7 bases, with 6 bases separating them. Germline V lookup: CDR1 SGHKS, CDR2 YYEKEE (reference sequence). The CDR3 runs 11 residues. The CDR3 loop is CASSLTGEQYF. The CDR3 nucleotides are TGTGCCAGCAGCTTGACAGGGGAGCAGTACTTC.

This clonotype is a singleton in its sample. This chain joins TRBV4-1 and TRBJ1-2; D not certain. Germline CDR1 reads MGHRA; CDR2 reads YSYEKL. V was trimmed by 2 bases and J by 5 bases, leaving 18 bases between them. The CDR3 contains 16 residues. In nucleotides, the CDR3 is TGCGCCAGCAGCCAATGGACGGATCTTACCTTGTATGGCTACACCTTC. Protein product: CASSQWTDLTLYGYTF.

The V call is TRBV30, the J call TRBJ2-3, with 9 bases lining up with TRBD1. The CDR3 loop spans 16 amino acids. V dropped 2 bases and J dropped 4; count of bases not matched to a gene: 10. Germline V gives CDR1 GTSNPN, CDR2 SVGIG (reference sequence). The CDR3 DNA sequence: TGTGCCTGGAGTAGGACGGGACAGGGAGGGTCAGATACGCAGTATTTT. Residues: CAWSRTGQGGSDTQYF.

This clonotype appeared a few times. The J gene is TRBJ1-1, the V gene TRBV2; a possible D gene is TRBD1 (6 bases). The CDR3 has 14 residues. Per germline, CDR1 SNHLY and CDR2 FYNNEI. V lost 7 bases, J lost 5 bases, and 17 bases lay in between. CDR3 sequence: CASTEGRGGTEAFF. As DNA, the CDR3 is TGTGCCAGCACCGAAGGTAGGGGGGGAACTGAAGCTTTCTTT. The whole variable domain, remainder taken from reference TRBV2 and TRBJ1-1, is EPEVTQTPSHQVTQMGQEVILRCVPISNHLYFYWYRQILGQKVEFLVSFYNNEISEKSEIFDDQFSVERPDGSNFTLKIRSTKLEDSAMYFCASTEGRGGTEAFFGQGTRLTVV.

The gene calls are TRBV20-1 and TRBJ1-1; D gene uncertain. The germline V gene encodes CDR1 DFQATT and CDR2 SNEGSKA (reference sequence). CDR3 length: 11 amino acids. V was cut by 5 bases and J by 3 bases, with 7 bases left in between. This CDR3 reads CSARWDTEAFF. CDR3 bases: TGCAGTGCTCGATGGGACACTGAAGCTTTCTTT.

The chain is built from TRBV2 and TRBJ2-7, with 9 bases that match TRBD1. V lost 3 bases and J lost 5; bases outside the gene matches: 8. The CDR3 runs to 15 residues. CDR1 SNHLY and CDR2 FYNNEI come from the germline V gene. In nucleotides, the CDR3 is TGTGCCAGCAGTGAGGAAGGACAGGGGAGGGACGAGCAGTACTTC. It is translated as CASSEEGQGRDEQYF.

The chain has TRBV6-2 or TRBV6-3 and TRBJ1-5; D uncertain. Germline V gene data show CDR1 as MNHEY and CDR2 as SVGEGT. The V and J ends lost 6 bases and 9 bases respectively, with 12 bases between them. The CDR3 is made up of 12 amino acids. The CDR3 sequence: CASSGRSPPQHF. The CDR3 coding sequence is TGTGCCAGCAGCGGACGGTCGCCGCCCCAGCATTTT.

This clonotype is a singleton in its sample. The gene calls are TRBV20-1 and TRBJ2-5; maybe TRBD1 (5 bases). The CDR3 is 13 residues long. CDR1 and CDR2 from the germline V gene are DFQATT and SNEGSKA (reference sequence). V was shortened by 1 base and J by 6 bases, with 12 bases between the two germline ends. The CDR3 DNA reads as TGCAGTGCTAGAGTCGTAGGGGAACAGACCCAGTACTTC. Residues: CSARVVGEQTQYF.

The rearrangement links TRBV5-8 to TRBJ1-2; D may be TRBD1 (6 bases). Trimming removed 3 bases from V and 8 bases from J, with 11 bases in between. Germline-derived CDR1 and CDR2 are SGHTS and YDEGEE. The CDR3 loop spans 12 amino acids. The CDR3 region has the DNA TGTGCCAGCAGCTCCACAGGGTTCGGCTACACCTTC. It encodes CASSSTGFGYTF.